In its sample, the clone carrying this TCR beta chain is medium-sized. The antigen is not known. Gene names follow the mouse nomenclature. The CDR3 goes on 1 residue after the read ends, and that part is filled in from the germline J gene. This entry belongs to a study of tissue T cells after allogeneic stem cell transplantation. Study-level results: The patient cohort was small and clinically heterogeneous, with limited sampling depth. Motif-based clustering found tissue-specific repertoire signatures shared across patients, though few clones were shared.

V was cut by 1 base and J by 5 bases, with 9 bases left in between. CDR1 and CDR2 (germline): SGHND, FRSKSL. This CDR3 is 13 amino acids long. Time point indicated: mouse harvest day 7 after allogeneic transplant. The graft held 10^6 splenic CD5+ T cells and 10^7 T-cell-depleted bone marrow cells. TCRdb's copy holds only in-frame clones and misses some; the assay was immunoSEQ multiplex PCR. The sample has over 5,500 clones; roughly 47% are singletons. Sequencing used skin. The rearrangement links TRBV15 to TRBJ2-7; possibly TRBD1 for D (5 bases). This clonotype was obtained from a female BALB/c mouse given C57BL/6 T cells with graft-versus-host disease after an allogeneic hematopoietic cell transplant. The CDR3 here is CASSLVTRDEQYF. The sequenced part of the CDR3 DNA is TGTGCCAGCAGTTTAGTCACCAGGGATGAACAGTAC.